This entry lists 7 T cell receptor beta chains sequenced from one sample in a study of T cell repertoires in cytomegalovirus infection. TCRdb used MiXCR to reprocess the reads, holding one entry per CDR3 protein. The top ten clones hold 43% of a sample with roughly 500,000 distinct CDR3 sequences, about 42% of them seen once. No antigen has been assigned to these receptors. Here the sequenced sample was cultured PBMCs, taken from culture after CMV antigen stimulation. These receptors were collected from a human donor in good health (CMV status not recorded). Some clones in this sample may be carry-over from other donors' samples.

In its sample, this clonotype was seen many times. V usage is TRBV27 and J usage is TRBJ2-1; 12 bases agree with TRBD2. Trimming cost V 5 bases and J 10 bases; bases outside gene matches: 12. Per the germline V gene, CDR1 is MNHEY and CDR2 is SMNVEV (reference sequence). The CDR3 runs to 16 residues. The CDR3 here is CASSPGRLAGGQEQFF. CDR3 bases: TGTGCCAGCAGTCCAGGCCGTCTAGCGGGGGGGCAAGAGCAGTTCTTC.

This clonotype appeared a few times. This rearrangement joins TRBV7-9 to TRBJ1-4, with D maybe TRBD1 (5 bases). Germline loops: CDR1 SEHNR, CDR2 FQNEAQ (reference sequence). The CDR3 sequence is 14 residues long. V was trimmed by 5 bases and J by 7 bases, leaving 14 bases between them. The CDR3 region is CASSPTFQGEKLFF. Here the CDR3 DNA reads TGTGCCAGCAGCCCAACATTCCAGGGTGAAAAACTGTTTTTT.

This clonotype was seen more than once but under ten times. The CDR3 loop reads CASSTSSTGENPYEQYF. The CDR3 bases are TGTGCCAGCAGCACCTCCTCGACAGGAGAGAACCCCTACGAGCAGTACTTC. The V and J genes are TRBV7-9 and TRBJ2-7; D possibly corresponds to TRBD1 (6 bases). CDR1 SEHNR and CDR2 FQNEAQ come from the germline V gene (reference sequence). The V end lost 5 bases, the J end lost 2 bases, and 22 bases lay between the germline ends. The CDR3 is 17 amino acids.

This clonotype has a handful of counts. The J gene is TRBJ2-1, the V gene TRBV10-3; TRBD2 matches 11 bases. The germline V gene has CDR1 ENHRY and CDR2 SYGVKD. V dropped 3 bases and J dropped 0; count of bases not matched to a gene: 7. The CDR3 loop spans 18 amino acids. CDR3 amino acids: CAISERPGLAVSYNEQFF. Here the CDR3 DNA reads TGTGCCATCAGTGAACGGCCGGGACTAGCGGTCTCCTACAATGAGCAGTTCTTC.

This clonotype was seen a few times. V and J are TRBV7-2 and TRBJ1-5; D is perhaps TRBD1 (5 bases). V dropped 5 bases and J dropped 4 bases, with 12 bases sitting between them. From germline, CDR1 is SGHTA and CDR2 FQGNSA. The CDR3 consists of 14 residues. CDR3 in amino acids: CASSGTEGNQPQHF. CDR3 DNA sequence: TGTGCCAGCAGCGGTACGGAGGGGAATCAGCCCCAGCATTTT.

This clonotype was detected many times. The rearrangement uses TRBV7-2 and TRBJ2-3, with D possibly matching TRBD1 (6 bases). Germline lookup yields CDR1 SGHTA and CDR2 FQGNSA. Trimming left V 3 bases short and J 4 bases short, with 14 bases between. CDR3 length: 15 amino acids. CDR3 coding DNA: TGTGCCAGCAGCTTTCTTCAGGGGTTCCCAGATACGCAGTATTTT. Translation: CASSFLQGFPDTQYF.

This chain connects TRBV20-1 to TRBJ2-1; 7 bases align to TRBD2. This CDR3 has 17 residues. With V trimmed by 2 bases and J by 0 bases, 10 bases remained unmatched. The germline CDR1 and CDR2 sequences are DFQATT and SNEGSKA (reference sequence). The CDR3 region is CSARSASGKSSYNEQFF. Written as DNA, the CDR3 is TGCAGTGCTAGATCGGCGAGCGGGAAGAGCTCCTACAATGAGCAGTTCTTC.